The subject of this entry is one T cell receptor beta chain. Enrollees, about 18 to 89 years old, lived in some 24 US areas. Cohorts were assigned according to the clinical history that participants reported. Recovered participants had two consecutive negative NP/OP PCR tests, healthcare professional clearance, or symptom resolution. This sample is drawn from a study of blood T cell repertoires in COVID-19. Study details: T cells, B-cell-depleted T cells, or PBMCs provided the cDNA or gDNA that served as material.

Sequencing was performed with immunoSEQ multiplex PCR; in TCRdb, only in-frame clones are kept and a portion is missing. The table lists fewer than 200,000 clones, less than 90% of them singletons. The CDR3 consists of 12 residues. Germline CDR1 reads GTSNPN; CDR2 reads SVGIG (reference sequence). Trimming took 1 base from V and 8 from J, leaving 11 bases between them. What was sequenced was PBMCs or T cells enriched from blood (not recorded which). This receptor was taken from a woman between 50 and 59 years old who had recovered from COVID-19. This chain uses TRBV30 with TRBJ1-2; D is undetermined. CDR3 sequence reads: CAWSARVKGYTF. CDR3 bases: TGTGCCTGGAGTGCTAGAGTGAAGGGCTACACCTTC.